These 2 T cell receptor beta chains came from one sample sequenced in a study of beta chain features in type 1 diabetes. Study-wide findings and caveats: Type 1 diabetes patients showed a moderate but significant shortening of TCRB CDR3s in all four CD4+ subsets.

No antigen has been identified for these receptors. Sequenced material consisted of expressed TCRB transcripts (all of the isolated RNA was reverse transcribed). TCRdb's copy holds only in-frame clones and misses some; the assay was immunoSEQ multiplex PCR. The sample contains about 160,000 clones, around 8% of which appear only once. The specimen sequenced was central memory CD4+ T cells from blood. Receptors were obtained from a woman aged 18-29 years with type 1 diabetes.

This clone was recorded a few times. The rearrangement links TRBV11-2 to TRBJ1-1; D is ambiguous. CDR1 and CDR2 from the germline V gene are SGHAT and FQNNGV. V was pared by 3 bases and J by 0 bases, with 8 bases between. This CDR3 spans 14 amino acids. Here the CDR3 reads CASSFTAMNTEAFF. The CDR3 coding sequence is TGTGCCAGCAGCTTTACAGCCATGAACACTGAAGCTTTCTTT. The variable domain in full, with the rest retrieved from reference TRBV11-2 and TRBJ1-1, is EAGVAQSPRYKIIEKRQSVAFWCNPISGHATLYWYQQILGQGPKLLIQFQNNGVVDDSQLPKDRFSAERLKGVDSTLKIQPAKLEDSAVYLCASSFTAMNTEAFFGQGTRLTVV.

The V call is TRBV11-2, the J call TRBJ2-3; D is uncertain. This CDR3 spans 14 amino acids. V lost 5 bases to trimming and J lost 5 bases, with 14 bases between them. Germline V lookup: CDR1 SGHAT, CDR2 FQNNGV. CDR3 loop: CASSPLVFGDTQYF. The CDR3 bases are TGTGCCAGCAGCCCCCTGGTATTCGGAGATACGCAGTATTTT.